This T cell receptor (beta chain) was identified in a study of PD-L1 blockade in urothelial cancer (dated by TCRdb to the late 2010s). A note on the overall study: Every patient began therapy around 2014 and was given atezolizumab 1,200 mg intravenously every 3 weeks. About 85% of the roughly 29 patients were males with bladder-origin urothelial cancer, and 18 of 29 reported a prior smoking history. An ECOG performance status of 0 or 1 was recorded for the patients, and 0 to 3 prior chemotherapy regimens had been received by the patients. Blood samples were analyzed 3 weeks after the start of treatment (second dose) and 6 weeks after the start of treatment. Blood samples yielded a median of approximately 150,000 T cells and more than 80,000 unique TCRs, with median clonality around 0.083. The study was an exploratory multi-omic analysis of somatic, immune and clinical correlates of response to PD-L1 blockade with atezolizumab in urothelial cancer. Pretreatment tumor samples and matched peripheral blood, collected serially before and after atezolizumab treatment, underwent TCR sequencing. Progression-free survival longer than 6 months counted as durable clinical benefit, and TCR features were additionally tested against both progression-free and overall survival. In the same patients, pretreatment tumors underwent whole exome sequencing and RNA sequencing in addition to TCR sequencing. Eight to ten patients achieved durable clinical benefit and fewer than 25 did not. Under 30 patients had pretreatment blood TCR-seq, approximately 24 had at least one posttreatment blood collection, and approximately 24 had tumor TCR-seq.

Paper-wide results and their limitations: Because of the small sample size (n ≈ 29) and the many exploratory analyses performed, the results are intended to be regarded as hypothesis-generating. Among patients with durable benefit, tumor-associated TCR clones showed greater expansion in peripheral blood 3 weeks after treatment started (n of about 20, p = 0.022). A pretreatment peripheral blood TCR clonality below the median was linked to improved progression-free and overall survival.

The germline V gene (reference sequence) sets CDR1 to SEHNR and CDR2 to FQNEAQ. The germline V and J ends show losses of 2 bases and 11 bases respectively, and no gene match explains 4 bases of the junction. The cysteine opens and the phenylalanine closes a CDR3 of 12 amino acids. The entry retains the CDR3 DNA only, 36 bases that are in frame from base 1. Synthetic TCR analog templates were spiked into each PCR so that absolute template abundance could be estimated from read counts. The immunoSEQ assay used bias-controlled V and J gene primers to amplify TCRbeta CDR3 regions from genomic DNA. Sequencing of rearranged TCRbeta segments was done at approximately 20X coverage. Processing in the source paper ran as follows. Sequencing errors were corrected by clustering, and CDR3s were annotated against IMGT so that V, D and J genes could be assigned. Out-of-frame and stop-codon sequences were excluded, and only productive TCRbeta rearrangements were used in downstream analyses. Clonality was computed as one minus Shannon entropy normalized by the log of the number of unique productive sequences. Fisher's exact test with Benjamini-Hochberg correction, at a threshold of adjusted p below 0.01, was used to find clones that differed between time points or between blood and tumor. TCRdb holds this immuneACCESS table with in-frame rearrangements only. Some clones are missing; in checked studies, unresolved V genes explain under half, and the rest has no known cause. The DNA was the basis for D and trimming; V, J and clone size are from that table. The sample records about 45,000 clones, 82% of which are singletons. The ten most abundant clones make up less than 15% of the sample.

On this clone: This receptor's antigen is unknown. Within one base of it there is no much larger clone, and no base qualities were kept.

This specimen's time point label, interpreted: peripheral blood 6 weeks after treatment start. A total of 29 patients with locally advanced or metastatic urothelial carcinoma, treated at Memorial Sloan Kettering on a trial protocol, made up the cohort. Peripheral blood mononuclear cells were collected pretreatment and during treatment, with between 1 and 8 total time points per patient. The Qiagen DNeasy Blood extraction kit was used to purify genomic DNA from total PBMCs and from tumor samples. Collected pretreatment and during treatment, PBMCs were isolated and stored as previously described. The source material was PBMCs, sampled around atezolizumab (anti-PD-L1) treatment. The TCR originated in a man aged 60 to 69 with urothelial cancer. The sequence joins TRBV7-9 to TRBJ1-1; the central 8 bases match TRBD1. CDR3 reads: CASSLFGDRAFF. The sequenced DNA: TGTGCCAGCAGCTTATTCGGGGACAGGGCTTTCTTT.